This is a list of T cell receptor beta chains from one sample in a study of cytomegalovirus exposure and HLA in healthy donors. The table came from immunoSEQ multiplex PCR; TCRdb's copy has only in-frame clones and leaves some out. The table includes 90,000 to 120,000 clones, more than 65% detected once. Sequencing was carried out using PBMCs. The receptors were gathered from a woman aged 45-60 years in good health and CMV-seropositive. Each CDR3 is given with its conserved first and last residue. The D gene is left open where the match is weak.

-,15,TRBV7-6,TRBJ2-7,CASSFGSSGDYEQYF,TGTGCCAGCAGCTTCGGCAGCTCCGGGGACTACGAGCAGTACTTC
-,15,TRBV7-8,TRBJ2-7,CASTIRGSRQFEQYF,TGTGCCAGCACAATCCGAGGCAGTAGGCAGTTCGAGCAGTACTTC
-,18,TRBV23-1,TRBJ1-5,CASSQPDSEAYSNQPQHF,TGCGCCAGCAGTCAACCTGACAGCGAAGCTTATAGCAATCAGCCCCAGCATTTT
-,16,TRBV9,TRBJ2-6,CASSDSWVGPSNVLTF,TGTGCCAGCAGCGACAGTTGGGTCGGCCCCTCCAACGTCCTGACTTTC
TRBD1,14,TRBV6-5,TRBJ1-6,CASRDGTENSPLHF,TGTGCCAGCAGGGACGGGACAGAGAATTCACCCCTCCACTTT
TRBD2,16,TRBV4-1,TRBJ2-3,CASSRGLAGVPDTQYF,TGCGCCAGCAGCCGGGGACTAGCGGGGGTTCCGGATACGCAGTATTTT
-,13,TRBV19,TRBJ1-1,CASRRGANTEAFF,TGTGCCAGTAGGCGGGGGGCGAACACTGAAGCTTTCTTT
-,16,TRBV4-1,TRBJ1-5,CASSQEWGGGVQPQHF,TGCGCCAGCAGCCAAGAATGGGGAGGAGGAGTACAGCCCCAGCATTTT
-,15,TRBV6-1,TRBJ1-4,CASSEYGPVNEKLFF,TGTGCCAGCAGTGAATATGGGCCGGTTAATGAAAAACTGTTTTTT
-,16,TRBV6-1,TRBJ1-1,CASSEQGGEWNTEAFF,TGTGCCAGCAGTGAACAGGGAGGAGAGTGGAACACTGAAGCTTTCTTT
-,15,TRBV5-4,TRBJ1-1,CASSAGALGDTEAFF,TGTGCCAGCAGCGCCGGAGCATTAGGGGACACTGAAGCTTTCTTT
-,15,TRBV7-3,TRBJ2-3,CASSLRDRLSDTQYF,TGTGCCAGCAGCTTAAGGGATCGACTATCAGATACGCAGTATTTT
TRBD1,15,TRBV30,TRBJ2-7,CAWSFGPQGSYEQYF,TGTGCCTGGAGCTTCGGCCCACAGGGGTCCTACGAGCAGTACTTC
TRBD2,13,TRBV29-1,TRBJ2-1,CSVSSGRRGEQFF,TGCAGCGTTTCTAGCGGGAGAAGGGGTGAGCAGTTCTTC
-,14,TRBV7-3,TRBJ1-4,CASSYTGTNEKLFF,TGTGCCAGCAGCTATACAGGGACTAATGAAAAACTGTTTTTT
-,15,TRBV11-2,TRBJ1-1,CASSNYQGTGTEAFF,TGTGCCAGCAGCAACTACCAGGGGACCGGGACTGAAGCTTTCTTT
-,13,TRBV4-1,TRBJ1-2,CASSQGQGDGYTF,TGCGCCAGCAGCCAGGGGCAGGGCGATGGCTACACCTTC